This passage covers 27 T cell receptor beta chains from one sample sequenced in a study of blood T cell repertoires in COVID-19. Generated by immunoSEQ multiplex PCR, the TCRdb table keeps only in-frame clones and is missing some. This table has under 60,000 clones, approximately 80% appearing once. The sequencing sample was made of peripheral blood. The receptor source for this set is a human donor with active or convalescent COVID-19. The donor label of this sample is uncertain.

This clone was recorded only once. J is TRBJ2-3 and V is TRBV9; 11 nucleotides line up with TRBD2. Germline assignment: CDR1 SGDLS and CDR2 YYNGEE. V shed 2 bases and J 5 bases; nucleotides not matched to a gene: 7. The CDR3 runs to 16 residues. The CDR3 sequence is CASSVSGRAGGDTQYF. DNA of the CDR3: TGTGCCAGCAGCGTTAGCGGGAGGGCCGGAGGAGATACGCAGTATTTT.

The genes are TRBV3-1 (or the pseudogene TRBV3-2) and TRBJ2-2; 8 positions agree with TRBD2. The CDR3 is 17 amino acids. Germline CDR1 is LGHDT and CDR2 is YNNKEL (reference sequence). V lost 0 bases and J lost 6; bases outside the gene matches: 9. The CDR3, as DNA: TGTGCCAGCAGCCAAGATCCGTCGGGAGGGCCATCCGGGGAGCTGTTTTTT. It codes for CASSQDPSGGPSGELFF.

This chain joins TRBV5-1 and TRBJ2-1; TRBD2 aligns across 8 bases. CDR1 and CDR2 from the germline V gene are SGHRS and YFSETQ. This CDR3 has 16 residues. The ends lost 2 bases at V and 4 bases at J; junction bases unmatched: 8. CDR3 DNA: TGCGCCAGCAGCTTCAGACCAGCGGGAGTTTACAATGAGCAGTTCTTC. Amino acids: CASSFRPAGVYNEQFF.

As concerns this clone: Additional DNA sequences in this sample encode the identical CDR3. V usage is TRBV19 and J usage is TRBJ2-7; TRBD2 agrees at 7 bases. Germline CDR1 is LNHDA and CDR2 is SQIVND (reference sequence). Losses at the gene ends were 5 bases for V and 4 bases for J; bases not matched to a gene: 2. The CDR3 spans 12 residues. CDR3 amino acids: CASSPGLYEQYF. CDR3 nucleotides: TGTGCCAGTAGTCCGGGACTATACGAGCAGTACTTC.

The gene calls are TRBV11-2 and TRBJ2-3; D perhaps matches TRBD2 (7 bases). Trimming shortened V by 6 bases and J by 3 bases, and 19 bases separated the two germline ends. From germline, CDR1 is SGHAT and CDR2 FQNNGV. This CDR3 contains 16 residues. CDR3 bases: TGTGCCAGCAGTCAAGGGGGGGGTTCGAGGACAGATACGCAGTATTTT. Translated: CASSQGGGSRTDTQYF. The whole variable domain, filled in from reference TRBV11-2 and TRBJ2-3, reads EAGVAQSPRYKIIEKRQSVAFWCNPISGHATLYWYQQILGQGPKLLIQFQNNGVVDDSQLPKDRFSAERLKGVDSTLKIQPAKLEDSAVYLCASSQGGGSRTDTQYFGPGTRLTVL.

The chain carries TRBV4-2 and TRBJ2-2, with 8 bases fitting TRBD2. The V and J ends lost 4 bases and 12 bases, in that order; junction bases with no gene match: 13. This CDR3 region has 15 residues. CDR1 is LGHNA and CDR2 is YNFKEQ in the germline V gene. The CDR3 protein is CASSPRSGSQEQLFF. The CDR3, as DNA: TGTGCCAGCAGCCCTCGGAGCGGGAGCCAAGAGCAGCTGTTTTTT.

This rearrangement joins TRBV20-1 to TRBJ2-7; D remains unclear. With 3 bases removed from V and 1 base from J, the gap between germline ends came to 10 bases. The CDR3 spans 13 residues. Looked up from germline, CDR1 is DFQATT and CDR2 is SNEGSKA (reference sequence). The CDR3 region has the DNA TGCAGTGCTAGTTTCGGCGGTTCCTACGAGCAGTACTTC. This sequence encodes CSASFGGSYEQYF.

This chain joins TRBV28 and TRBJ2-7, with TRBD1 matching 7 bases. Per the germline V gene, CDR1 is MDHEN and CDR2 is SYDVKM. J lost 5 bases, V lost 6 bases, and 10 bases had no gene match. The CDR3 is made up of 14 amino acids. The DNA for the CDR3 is TGTGCCAGCAGGAGTGTCCAGGGGGAAAACGAGCAGTACTTC. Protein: CASRSVQGENEQYF.

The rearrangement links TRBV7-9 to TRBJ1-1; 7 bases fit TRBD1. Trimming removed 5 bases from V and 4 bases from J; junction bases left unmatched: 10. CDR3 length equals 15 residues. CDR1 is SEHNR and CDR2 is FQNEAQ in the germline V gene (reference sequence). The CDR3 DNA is TGTGCCAGCAGCACCAACTCAGACAGGGTCACTGAAGCTTTCTTT. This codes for CASSTNSDRVTEAFF.

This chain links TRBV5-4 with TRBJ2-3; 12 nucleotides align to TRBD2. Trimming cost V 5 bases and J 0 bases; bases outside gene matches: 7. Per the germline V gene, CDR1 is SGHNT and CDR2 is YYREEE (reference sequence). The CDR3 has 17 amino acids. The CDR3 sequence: CASRGTSGSLSTDTQYF. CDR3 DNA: TGTGCCAGCAGGGGGACTAGCGGGTCCCTTAGCACAGATACGCAGTATTTT.

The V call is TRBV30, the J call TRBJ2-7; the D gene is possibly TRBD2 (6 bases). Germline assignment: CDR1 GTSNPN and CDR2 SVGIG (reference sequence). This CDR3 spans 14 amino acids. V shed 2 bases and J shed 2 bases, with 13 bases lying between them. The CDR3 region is CAWSWRGSAYEQYF. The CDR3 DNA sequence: TGTGCCTGGAGTTGGAGGGGTAGCGCCTACGAGCAGTACTTC.

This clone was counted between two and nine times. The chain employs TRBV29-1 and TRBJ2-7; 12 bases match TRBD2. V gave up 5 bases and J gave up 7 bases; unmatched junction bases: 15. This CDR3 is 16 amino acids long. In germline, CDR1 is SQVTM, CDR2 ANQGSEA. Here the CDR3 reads CSVTGSLGLAGGEQYF. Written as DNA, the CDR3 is TGCAGCGTTACAGGGTCCCTGGGACTAGCGGGTGGTGAGCAGTACTTC.

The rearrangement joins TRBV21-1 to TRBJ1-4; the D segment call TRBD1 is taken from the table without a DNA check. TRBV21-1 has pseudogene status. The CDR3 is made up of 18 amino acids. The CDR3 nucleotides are TGTGCCAGCAGCACCCCCGGGGGGACAGGGGCAACTAATGAAAAACTGTTTTTT. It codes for CASSTPGGTGATNEKLFF.

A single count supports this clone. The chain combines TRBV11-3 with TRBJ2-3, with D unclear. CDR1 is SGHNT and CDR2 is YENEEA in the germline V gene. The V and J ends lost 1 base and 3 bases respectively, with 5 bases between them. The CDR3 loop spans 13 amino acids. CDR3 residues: CASSLALTDTQYF. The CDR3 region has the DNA TGTGCCAGCAGCTTAGCTCTGACAGATACGCAGTATTTT.

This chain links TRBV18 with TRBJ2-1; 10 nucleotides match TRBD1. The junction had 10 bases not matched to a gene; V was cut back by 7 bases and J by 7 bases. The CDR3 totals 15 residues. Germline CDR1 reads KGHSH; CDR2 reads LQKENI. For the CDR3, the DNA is TGTGCCAGCTACTTGACAGGGGGCGCTGGGAATGAGCAGTTCTTC. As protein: CASYLTGGAGNEQFF.

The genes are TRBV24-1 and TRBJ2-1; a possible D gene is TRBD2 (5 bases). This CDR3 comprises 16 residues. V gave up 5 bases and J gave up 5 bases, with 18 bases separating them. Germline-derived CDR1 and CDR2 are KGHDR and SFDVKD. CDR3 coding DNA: TGTGCCACCAGTGGCAAACTAGACTTTAAGGACAATGAGCAGTTCTTC. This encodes CATSGKLDFKDNEQFF.

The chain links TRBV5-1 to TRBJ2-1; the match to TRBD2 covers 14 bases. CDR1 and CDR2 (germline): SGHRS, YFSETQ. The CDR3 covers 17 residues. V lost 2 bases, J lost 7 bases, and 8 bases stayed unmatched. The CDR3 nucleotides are TGCGCCAGCAGCTTCTCCGGGACTAGCGGGAGTGGGAATGAGCAGTTCTTC. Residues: CASSFSGTSGSGNEQFF.

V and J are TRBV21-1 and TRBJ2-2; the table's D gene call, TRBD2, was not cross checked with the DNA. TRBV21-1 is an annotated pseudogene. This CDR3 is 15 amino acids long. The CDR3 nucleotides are TGTGCCAGCAGCAAAGCTCGCCGGTACACCGGGGAGCTGTTTTTT. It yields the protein CASSKARRYTGELFF.

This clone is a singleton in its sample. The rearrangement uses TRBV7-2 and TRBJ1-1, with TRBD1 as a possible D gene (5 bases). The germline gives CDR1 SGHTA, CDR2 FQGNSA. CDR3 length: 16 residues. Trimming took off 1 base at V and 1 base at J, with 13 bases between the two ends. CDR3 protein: CASSLGVGRANTEAFF. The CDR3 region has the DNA TGTGCCAGCAGCTTAGGGGTGGGCAGGGCGAACACTGAAGCTTTCTTT.

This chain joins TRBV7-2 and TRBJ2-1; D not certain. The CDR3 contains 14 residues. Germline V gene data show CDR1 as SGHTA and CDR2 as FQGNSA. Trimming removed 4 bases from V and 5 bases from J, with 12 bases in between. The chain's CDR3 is CASSSRPANNEQFF. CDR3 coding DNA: TGTGCCAGCAGCTCCAGGCCTGCCAACAATGAGCAGTTCTTC.

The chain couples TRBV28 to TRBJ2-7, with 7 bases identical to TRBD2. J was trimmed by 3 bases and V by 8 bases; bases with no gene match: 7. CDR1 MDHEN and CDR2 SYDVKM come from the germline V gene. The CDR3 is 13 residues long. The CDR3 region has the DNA TGTGCCAGCTGGGAGGGGCGGGACTACGAGCAGTACTTC. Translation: CASWEGRDYEQYF.

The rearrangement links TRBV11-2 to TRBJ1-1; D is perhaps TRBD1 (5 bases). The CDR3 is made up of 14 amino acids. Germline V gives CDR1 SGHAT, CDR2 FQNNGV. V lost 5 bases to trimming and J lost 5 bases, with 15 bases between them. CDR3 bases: TGTGCCAGCAGCACCGACAGCTACTTTACTGAAGCTTTCTTT. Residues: CASSTDSYFTEAFF. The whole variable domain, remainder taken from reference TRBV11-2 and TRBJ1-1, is EAGVAQSPRYKIIEKRQSVAFWCNPISGHATLYWYQQILGQGPKLLIQFQNNGVVDDSQLPKDRFSAERLKGVDSTLKIQPAKLEDSAVYLCASSTDSYFTEAFFGQGTRLTVV.

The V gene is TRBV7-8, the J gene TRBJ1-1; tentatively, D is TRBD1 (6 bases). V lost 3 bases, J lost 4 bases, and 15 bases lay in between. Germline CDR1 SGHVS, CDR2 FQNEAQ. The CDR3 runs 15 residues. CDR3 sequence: CASSFQGSRGTEAFF. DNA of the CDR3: TGTGCCAGCAGCTTTCAGGGGAGCCGGGGCACTGAAGCTTTCTTT.

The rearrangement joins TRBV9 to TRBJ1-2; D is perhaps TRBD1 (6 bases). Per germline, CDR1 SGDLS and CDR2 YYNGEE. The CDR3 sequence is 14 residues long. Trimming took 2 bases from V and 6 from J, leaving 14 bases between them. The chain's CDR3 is CASSVTDRPNGYTF. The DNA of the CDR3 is TGTGCCAGCAGCGTGACAGACAGGCCCAATGGCTACACCTTC. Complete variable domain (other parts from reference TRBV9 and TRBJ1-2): DSGVTQTPKHLITATGQRVTLRCSPRSGDLSVYWYQQSLDQGLQFLIQYYNGEERAKGNILERFSAQQFPDLHSELNLSSLELGDSALYFCASSVTDRPNGYTFGSGTRLTVV.

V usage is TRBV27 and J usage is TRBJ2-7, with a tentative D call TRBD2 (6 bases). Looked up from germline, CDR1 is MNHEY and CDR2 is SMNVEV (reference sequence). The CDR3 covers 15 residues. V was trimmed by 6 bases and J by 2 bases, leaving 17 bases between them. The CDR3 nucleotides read TGTGCCAGCAGCCACGGAAGGGACTCCACCTACGAGCAGTACTTC. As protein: CASSHGRDSTYEQYF.

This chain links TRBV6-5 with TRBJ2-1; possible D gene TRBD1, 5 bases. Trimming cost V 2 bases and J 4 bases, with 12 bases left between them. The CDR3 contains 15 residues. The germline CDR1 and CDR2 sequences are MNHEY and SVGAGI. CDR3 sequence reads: CASSYRQSLYNEQFF. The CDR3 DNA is TGTGCCAGCAGTTACCGACAGAGCTTATACAATGAGCAGTTCTTC.

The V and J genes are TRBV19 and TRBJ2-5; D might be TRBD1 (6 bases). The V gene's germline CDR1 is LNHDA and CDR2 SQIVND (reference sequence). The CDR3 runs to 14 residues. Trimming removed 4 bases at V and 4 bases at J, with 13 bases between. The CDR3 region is CASSTQTGRETQYF. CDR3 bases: TGTGCCAGTAGTACCCAAACAGGGAGAGAGACCCAGTACTTC.